The rows below give T cell receptor beta chains drawn from one sample of a study of blood T cell repertoires in COVID-19. Assay: immunoSEQ multiplex PCR; the TCRdb copy retains only in-frame clones and omits some. Of some 110,000 clones in the sample, approximately 78% were seen once. Material for sequencing was peripheral blood. These TCRs come from a man aged 65 to 79 with acute or convalescent COVID-19. Each CDR3 is given with its conserved first and last residue. The D gene is left open where the match is weak. Not all rows give a size; the values are once, few, many and, for expanded clones, a class.

clone_size: few
d_call: .
j_call: TRBJ2-3
v_call: TRBV19
cdr3_nt: TGTGCCAGTAGTATTGGTTTCTCGGTCGTCACAGATACGCAGTATTTT
cdr3_aa: CASSIGFSVVTDTQYF

clone_size: .
d_call: .
j_call: TRBJ2-5
v_call: TRBV24-1
cdr3_nt: TGTGCCACCAGTGATTTTAGACAGTCACAAGAGACCCAGTACTTC
cdr3_aa: CATSDFRQSQETQYF

clone_size: once
d_call: TRBD2
j_call: TRBJ2-1
v_call: TRBV5-4
cdr3_nt: TGTGCCAGCAGCTTACCCGGGACTAATACAAACAATGAGCAGTTCTTC
cdr3_aa: CASSLPGTNTNNEQFF

clone_size: once
d_call: TRBD2
j_call: TRBJ2-7
v_call: TRBV30
cdr3_nt: TGTGCCTGGAGTCGGGGGGGGCAATCCTACGAGCAGTACTTC
cdr3_aa: CAWSRGGQSYEQYF

clone_size: once
d_call: .
j_call: TRBJ1-5
v_call: TRBV27
cdr3_nt: TGTGCCAGCAGTTTTTCGGGACACACCAATCAGCCCCAGCATTTT
cdr3_aa: CASSFSGHTNQPQHF

clone_size: .
d_call: TRBD1
j_call: TRBJ2-7
v_call: TRBV7-6
cdr3_nt: TGTGCCAGCAGCCTAAACAGGGGGCGTAGCGAGCAGTACTTC
cdr3_aa: CASSLNRGRSEQYF

clone_size: few
d_call: TRBD1
j_call: TRBJ2-7
v_call: TRBV5-4
cdr3_nt: TGTGCCAGCAGCATACAGGGGCCTCCATCCTACGAGCAGTACTTC
cdr3_aa: CASSIQGPPSYEQYF

clone_size: .
d_call: TRBD1
j_call: TRBJ2-7
v_call: TRBV7-9
cdr3_nt: TGTGCCAGCAGCTTAGCCCGGACAGGGGGGTACGAGCAGTACTTC
cdr3_aa: CASSLARTGGYEQYF

clone_size: .
d_call: .
j_call: TRBJ1-6
v_call: TRBV6-1
cdr3_nt: TGTGCCAGCAGTGAAGGGTTAGGCGGCTCACCCCTCCACTTT
cdr3_aa: CASSEGLGGSPLHF

clone_size: .
d_call: TRBD2
j_call: TRBJ2-7
v_call: TRBV3-1/TRBV3-2
cdr3_nt: TGTGCCAGCAGCCAAGGTCTAGCGGCGACCTACGAGCAGTACTTC
cdr3_aa: CASSQGLAATYEQYF

clone_size: once
d_call: .
j_call: TRBJ2-2
v_call: TRBV3-1/TRBV3-2
cdr3_nt: TGTGCCAGCAGCCAAGGTGCAGCGAACACCGGGGAGCTGTTTTTT
cdr3_aa: CASSQGAANTGELFF

clone_size: .
d_call: TRBD1
j_call: TRBJ1-1
v_call: TRBV2
cdr3_nt: TGTGCCAGCAGGCGGACAGGGGCCCGAACTGAAGCTTTCTTT
cdr3_aa: CASRRTGARTEAFF

clone_size: once
d_call: TRBD2
j_call: TRBJ2-7
v_call: TRBV11-3
cdr3_nt: TGTGCCAGCAGCTTTATAGCGGGGGGCAACGAGCAGTACTTC
cdr3_aa: CASSFIAGGNEQYF

clone_size: .
d_call: TRBD1
j_call: TRBJ1-5
v_call: TRBV7-8
cdr3_nt: TGTGCCAGCAGCCGGGGGACAGAACAAAATCAGCCCCAGCATTTT
cdr3_aa: CASSRGTEQNQPQHF

clone_size: .
d_call: .
j_call: TRBJ1-5
v_call: TRBV19
cdr3_nt: TGTGCCAGTAGACGGGACAACTATCAGCCCCAGCATTTT
cdr3_aa: CASRRDNYQPQHF

clone_size: .
d_call: TRBD2
j_call: TRBJ2-1
v_call: TRBV30
cdr3_nt: TGTGCCTGGAGTGTACTTAGCGGGAGCGGAGGTGAGCAGTTCTTC
cdr3_aa: CAWSVLSGSGGEQFF

clone_size: .
d_call: .
j_call: TRBJ2-5
v_call: TRBV3-1/TRBV3-2
cdr3_nt: TGTGCCAGCAGCCATGACCCCGCGGGCAAGGCGGCCCAGTACTTC
cdr3_aa: CASSHDPAGKAAQYF

clone_size: .
d_call: .
j_call: TRBJ2-4
v_call: TRBV15
cdr3_nt: TGTGCCACCAGCAGAGAGCTGCCAACCGGGACCAAAAACATTCAGTACTTC
cdr3_aa: CATSRELPTGTKNIQYF

clone_size: .
d_call: TRBD2
j_call: TRBJ2-3
v_call: TRBV19
cdr3_nt: TGTGCCAGTAGTAAGGCTAGCGGGTACACAGATACGCAGTATTTT
cdr3_aa: CASSKASGYTDTQYF

clone_size: .
d_call: .
j_call: TRBJ2-3
v_call: TRBV5-1
cdr3_nt: TGCGCCAGCAGGCCGGAGGAGGGTTGGGGAGATACGCAGTATTTT
cdr3_aa: CASRPEEGWGDTQYF

clone_size: .
d_call: TRBD2
j_call: TRBJ2-2
v_call: TRBV11-3
cdr3_nt: TGTGCCAGCAGCTTAGTTTCACTAGCGGGAGGCACCGGGGAGCTGTTTTTT
cdr3_aa: CASSLVSLAGGTGELFF

clone_size: .
d_call: TRBD2
j_call: TRBJ2-1
v_call: TRBV29-1
cdr3_nt: TGCAGCGTTGAAGACACCGGGACTAACAATGAGCAGTTCTTC
cdr3_aa: CSVEDTGTNNEQFF

clone_size: .
d_call: TRBD1
j_call: TRBJ2-2
v_call: TRBV5-1
cdr3_nt: TGCGCCAGCAGCCCGGACAGGGAGACCGGGGAGCTGTTTTTT
cdr3_aa: CASSPDRETGELFF

clone_size: .
d_call: .
j_call: TRBJ1-2
v_call: TRBV5-6
cdr3_nt: TGTGCCAGCAGCTTGACAGGATTTGACTATGGCTACACCTTC
cdr3_aa: CASSLTGFDYGYTF

clone_size: .
d_call: .
j_call: TRBJ1-1
v_call: TRBV5-5
cdr3_nt: TGTGCCAGCAGCCCGGACGGCCGATCAGGGGACACTGAAGCTTTCTTT
cdr3_aa: CASSPDGRSGDTEAFF

clone_size: .
d_call: TRBD1
j_call: TRBJ2-7
v_call: TRBV29-1
cdr3_nt: TGCAGCGTTGAAGGACAGGGGGTCGAGCAGTACTTC
cdr3_aa: CSVEGQGVEQYF

clone_size: .
d_call: .
j_call: TRBJ1-1
v_call: TRBV30
cdr3_nt: TGTGCCTGGAGTGTACGAGGACAATTGACCACTGAAGCTTTCTTT
cdr3_aa: CAWSVRGQLTTEAFF

clone_size: .
d_call: TRBD1
j_call: TRBJ1-2
v_call: TRBV28
cdr3_nt: TGTGCCAGCAGTTTGGGACAGAACTATGGCTACACCTTC
cdr3_aa: CASSLGQNYGYTF

clone_size: .
d_call: .
j_call: TRBJ2-2
v_call: TRBV27
cdr3_nt: TGTGCCAGCAGTCACCGGACAGATCGGAACACCGGGGAGCTGTTTTTT
cdr3_aa: CASSHRTDRNTGELFF

clone_size: .
d_call: .
j_call: TRBJ1-1
v_call: TRBV29-1
cdr3_nt: TGCAGCGTAGTTTCCGGGACCCGGGGGTTAGCTTTCTTT
cdr3_aa: CSVVSGTRGLAFF

clone_size: .
d_call: TRBD1
j_call: TRBJ2-2
v_call: TRBV9
cdr3_nt: TGTGCCAGCAGCACGGGACAGGTGAACACCGGGGAGCTGTTTTTT
cdr3_aa: CASSTGQVNTGELFF

clone_size: .
d_call: .
j_call: TRBJ2-3
v_call: TRBV13
cdr3_nt: TGTGCCAGCAGCTTAGGGGGCCGGGAGTCAGATACGCAGTATTTT
cdr3_aa: CASSLGGRESDTQYF

clone_size: once
d_call: .
j_call: TRBJ2-7
v_call: TRBV19
cdr3_nt: TGTGCCAGTAGTACCAGCCCCGAGGGCGAGCAGTACTTC
cdr3_aa: CASSTSPEGEQYF

clone_size: .
d_call: .
j_call: TRBJ2-3
v_call: TRBV30
cdr3_nt: TGTGCCTGGAGTCGGGCAGATACGCAGTATTTT
cdr3_aa: CAWSRADTQYF

clone_size: .
d_call: .
j_call: TRBJ1-1
v_call: TRBV2
cdr3_nt: TGTGCCAGCAGTGTCGTGGGGAGCACTGAAGCTTTCTTT
cdr3_aa: CASSVVGSTEAFF

clone_size: few
d_call: TRBD1
j_call: TRBJ2-1
v_call: TRBV7-3
cdr3_nt: TGTGCCAGCAGCTTAACAGGGGGCGTCTACAATGAGCAGTTCTTC
cdr3_aa: CASSLTGGVYNEQFF

clone_size: .
d_call: .
j_call: TRBJ1-3
v_call: TRBV4-2
cdr3_nt: TGTGCCAGCAGCCGTACCCCTCAGGGATTCTCTGGAAACACCATATATTTT
cdr3_aa: CASSRTPQGFSGNTIYF

clone_size: .
d_call: TRBD2
j_call: TRBJ2-1
v_call: TRBV18
cdr3_nt: TGTGCCAGCTCACCAAGCCTAGCGGGGGCTAGGAATGAGCAGTTCTTC
cdr3_aa: CASSPSLAGARNEQFF

clone_size: once
d_call: TRBD1
j_call: TRBJ1-3
v_call: TRBV5-4
cdr3_nt: TGTGCCAGCAGCCCGACAGGGCGGGACACCATATATTTT
cdr3_aa: CASSPTGRDTIYF

clone_size: .
d_call: .
j_call: TRBJ2-2
v_call: TRBV28
cdr3_nt: TGTGCCAGTGACAGGAGAGGGGCCACCGGGGAGCTGTTTTTT
cdr3_aa: CASDRRGATGELFF

clone_size: .
d_call: .
j_call: TRBJ2-7
v_call: TRBV11-3
cdr3_nt: TGTGCCTCAGGGGTAGCGGGTTTATACGAGCAGTACTTC
cdr3_aa: CASGVAGLYEQYF

clone_size: .
d_call: .
j_call: TRBJ2-2
v_call: TRBV10-1
cdr3_nt: TGCGCCAGCAGTGACCTGAACACCGGGGAGCTGTTTTTT
cdr3_aa: CASSDLNTGELFF